These 21 T cell receptor beta chains were sequenced from one sample in a study of lymphopenia after photon versus proton radiotherapy. The method was immunoSEQ multiplex PCR; TCRdb's version includes in-frame clones alone and lacks a portion of them. The sample carries 65,000 to 75,000 clones, over 70% recorded once. The sample was peripheral blood, taken from a patient treated with proton-based radiotherapy. Every receptor here comes from a man aged 80 or over with esophageal cancer.

This clone was picked up one time. V gene TRBV5-8 combines with J gene TRBJ2-7, with D perhaps TRBD1 or TRBD2 (5 bases each). CDR1 SGHTS and CDR2 YDEGEE come from the germline V gene. The CDR3 is 12 amino acids. Trimming removed 4 bases from V and 6 bases from J, with 11 bases in between. The CDR3, as DNA: TGTGCCAGCAGCGGGGGTTATGGCGAGCAGTACTTC. Amino acids: CASSGGYGEQYF. The whole variable domain, filled in from reference TRBV5-8 and TRBJ2-7, reads EAGVTQSPTHLIKTRGQQATLRCSPISGHTSVYWYQQALGLGLQFLLWYDEGEERNRGNFPPRFSGRQFPNYSSELNVNALELEDSALYLCASSGGYGEQYFGPGTRLTVT.

The chain joins TRBV9 to TRBJ1-5; D gene ambiguous. CDR1 and CDR2 (germline): SGDLS, YYNGEE. V was pared by 0 bases and J by 2 bases, with 9 bases between. The CDR3 is 15 amino acids. This CDR3 is CASSVGGAGNQPQHF. CDR3 in DNA: TGTGCCAGCAGCGTAGGCGGCGCAGGCAATCAGCCCCAGCATTTT.

This clone is a singleton in its sample. The genes are TRBV2 and TRBJ2-3; 11 bases are shared with TRBD2. The J segment lost 5 bases and the V segment lost 0 bases, leaving 7 bases of the junction unmatched. Germline values: CDR1 SNHLY, CDR2 FYNNEI. The CDR3 sequence is 17 residues long. The CDR3 spells CASSEAYTSGSGDTQYF. As DNA, the CDR3 is TGTGCCAGCAGTGAAGCGTATACTAGCGGGAGTGGAGATACGCAGTATTTT.

The V call is TRBV10-1, the J call TRBJ2-3; 11 bases align to TRBD1. The CDR3 covers 17 residues. Germline loops: CDR1 WNHNN, CDR2 SYGVQD (reference sequence). With 4 bases clipped from V and 4 bases from J, the junction kept 10 bases outside the gene matches. The CDR3 here is CASSGGLGQGGADTQYF. The DNA of the CDR3 is TGCGCCAGCAGTGGGGGATTGGGACAGGGGGGAGCAGATACGCAGTATTTT.

J is TRBJ1-1 and V is TRBV6-6; D ambiguous. V was cut by 2 bases and J by 1 base, with 5 bases left in between. Germline assignment: CDR1 MNHNY and CDR2 SVGAGI (reference sequence). The CDR3 totals 13 residues. The CDR3 sequence is CASSYEGNTEAFF. For the CDR3, the DNA is TGTGCCAGCAGTTACGAGGGGAACACTGAAGCTTTCTTT.

CDR3 nucleotide sequence: TGTGCCAGCAGTTACACAGGGGACACTGAAGCTTTCTTT. Translation gives CASSYTGDTEAFF. The genes are TRBV6-5 and TRBJ1-1; 7 bases fit TRBD1. The germline gives CDR1 MNHEY, CDR2 SVGAGI. The CDR3 has 13 residues. J was trimmed by 3 bases and V by 2 bases; bases with no gene match: 0.

The V and J genes are TRBV7-2 and TRBJ1-5, with D maybe TRBD1 (5 bases). V was shortened by 5 bases and J by 7 bases, with 18 bases between the two germline ends. CDR3 length equals 15 residues. Germline CDR1 reads SGHTA; CDR2 reads FQGNSA. This CDR3 is CASSPGTREGQPQHF. CDR3 coding DNA: TGTGCCAGCAGCCCCGGGACCCGGGAAGGCCAGCCCCAGCATTTT.

The CDR3 here is CASSPPSGLTNEKLFF. In DNA form, the CDR3 reads TGTGCCAGCTCACCACCGTCCGGACTAACTAATGAAAAACTGTTTTTT. The J gene is TRBJ1-4, the V gene TRBV18; D is uncertain. This CDR3 is 16 amino acids long. The ends were cut back, 0 bases at V and 1 base at J, with 9 bases in the middle. The germline V gene has CDR1 KGHSH and CDR2 LQKENI.

The chain carries TRBV6-6 and TRBJ2-7, with a weak D call TRBD1 (6 bases). This CDR3 has 13 residues. V lost 5 bases and J lost 5, with 13 bases in between. CDR1 and CDR2 (germline): MNHNY, SVGAGI (reference sequence). As DNA, the CDR3 is TGTGCCAGCAGTCTACAGGGCTTGCACGAGCAGTACTTC. This codes for CASSLQGLHEQYF.

V and J are TRBV28 and TRBJ2-7; 9 bases map to TRBD2. V dropped 5 bases and J dropped 2; count of bases not matched to a gene: 7. This CDR3 spans 15 amino acids. Germline V gives CDR1 MDHEN, CDR2 SYDVKM. The CDR3 nucleotides read TGTGCCAGCAGTCTCGGAGCGGGAGGTACCTACGAGCAGTACTTC. Translating gives CASSLGAGGTYEQYF. The full variable domain, in which reference TRBV28 and TRBJ2-7 provide the parts outside the CDR3, is DVKVTQSSRYLVKRTGEKVFLECVQDMDHENMFWYRQDPGLGLRLIYFSYDVKMKEKGDIPEGYSVSREKKERFSLILESASTNQTSMYLCASSLGAGGTYEQYFGPGTRLTVT.

CDR3 region: CASSQLSGTSTYEQYF. CDR3 DNA: TGCGCCAGCAGCCAATTGAGCGGGACGTCGACTTACGAGCAGTACTTC. V is TRBV5-2 and J is TRBJ2-7; the listed D gene, TRBD2, was not tested against the DNA. TRBV5-2 is a known pseudogene. CDR3 length: 16 amino acids.

The rearrangement links TRBV5-6 to TRBJ1-2; 8 nucleotides match TRBD1. The V gene end was trimmed by 3 bases and the J gene end by 5 bases; junction bases not matched to a gene: 3. The CDR3 has 13 amino acids. Germline CDR1 SGHDT, CDR2 YYEEEE. The CDR3 nucleotides are TGTGCCAGCAGCTACAGGGGGAGGTATGGCTACACCTTC. Amino acids: CASSYRGRYGYTF.

This chain joins TRBV5-4 and TRBJ1-2; TRBD1 aligns across 7 bases. Germline-derived CDR1 and CDR2 are SGHNT and YYREEE (reference sequence). This CDR3 contains 14 residues. Trimming cost V 2 bases and J 5 bases; bases outside gene matches: 6. CDR3 protein: CASSLGTDPYGYTF. The CDR3 DNA reads as TGTGCCAGCAGCTTAGGGACAGACCCTTATGGCTACACCTTC.

V usage is TRBV5-4 and J usage is TRBJ1-5; tentative D call: TRBD1 (6 bases). Between the trimmed V and J ends, which lost 1 base and 7 bases, there was a span of 12 bases. Germline V lookup: CDR1 SGHNT, CDR2 YYREEE (reference sequence). The CDR3 spans 14 residues. The CDR3, as DNA: TGTGCCAGCAGCTTGAGGGGGAGTTCGCAGCCCCAGCATTTT. It encodes CASSLRGSSQPQHF.

The V gene is TRBV6-5, the J gene TRBJ2-7; a possible D gene is TRBD1 (6 bases). The ends were cut back, 6 bases at V and 2 bases at J, with 14 bases in the middle. Germline values: CDR1 MNHEY, CDR2 SVGAGI. The CDR3 covers 14 residues. The CDR3 bases are TGTGCCAGCAGACTCCGGACAGATACCTACGAGCAGTACTTC. Translation: CASRLRTDTYEQYF.

This clone was seen just once. The gene calls are TRBV7-8 and TRBJ1-1; the D gene is possibly TRBD1 (6 bases). The V gene's germline CDR1 is SGHVS and CDR2 FQNEAQ. The V and J ends lost 1 base and 0 bases respectively, with 12 bases between them. The CDR3 is made up of 16 amino acids. In DNA form, the CDR3 reads TGTGCCAGCAGCTTAGAAGAGGGGGGGATGAACACTGAAGCTTTCTTT. Its translation is CASSLEEGGMNTEAFF.

The chain has TRBV4-3 and TRBJ1-5, with a tentative D call TRBD1 (5 bases). The V and J ends lost 0 bases and 6 bases respectively, with 12 bases between them. The length of the CDR3 is 15 residues. Per germline, CDR1 LGHNA and CDR2 YSLEER. CDR3 bases: TGCGCCAGCAGCCAAGATGGGAGGGGAGGTCAGCCCCAGCATTTT. It encodes CASSQDGRGGQPQHF.

The gene calls are TRBV5-1 and TRBJ2-7; 8 bases line up with TRBD2. The germline V gene encodes CDR1 SGHRS and CDR2 YFSETQ. The CDR3 runs 14 residues. J lost 7 bases, V lost 2 bases, and 8 bases had no gene match. The chain's CDR3 is CASSFSSGSREQYF. CDR3 in DNA: TGCGCCAGCAGCTTCTCGAGCGGGAGCAGGGAGCAGTACTTC.

The CDR3: CASINRGSWLGVRNTIYF. DNA for the CDR3: TGCGCCAGCATTAACAGGGGGTCATGGCTAGGAGTACGAAACACCATATATTTT. The chain combines TRBV5-1 with TRBJ1-3; 8 bases are a match to TRBD1. Germline CDR1 and CDR2: SGHRS and YFSETQ. J gave up 5 bases and V 6 bases, and 19 bases lay outside the gene matches. This CDR3 comprises 18 residues.

The rearrangement uses TRBV10-2 and TRBJ1-4, with D tentatively TRBD1 (6 bases). CDR1 is WSHSY and CDR2 is SAAADI in the germline V gene. V gave up 1 base and J gave up 8 bases, with 11 bases separating them. The length of the CDR3 is 14 residues. The CDR3 bases are TGCGCCAGCAGTGAGTGGCAGGGGAGCGAAAAACTGTTTTTT. Its translation: CASSEWQGSEKLFF.

The chain recombines TRBV15 with TRBJ1-2; TRBD1 matches 8 bases. In germline, CDR1 is LNHNV, CDR2 YYDKDF (reference sequence). The CDR3 runs to 16 residues. With 1 base clipped from V and 3 bases from J, the junction kept 7 bases outside the gene matches. CDR3 sequence reads: CATSRGGQADHYGYTF. CDR3 nucleotides: TGTGCCACCAGCAGAGGGGGACAGGCGGACCACTATGGCTACACCTTC.